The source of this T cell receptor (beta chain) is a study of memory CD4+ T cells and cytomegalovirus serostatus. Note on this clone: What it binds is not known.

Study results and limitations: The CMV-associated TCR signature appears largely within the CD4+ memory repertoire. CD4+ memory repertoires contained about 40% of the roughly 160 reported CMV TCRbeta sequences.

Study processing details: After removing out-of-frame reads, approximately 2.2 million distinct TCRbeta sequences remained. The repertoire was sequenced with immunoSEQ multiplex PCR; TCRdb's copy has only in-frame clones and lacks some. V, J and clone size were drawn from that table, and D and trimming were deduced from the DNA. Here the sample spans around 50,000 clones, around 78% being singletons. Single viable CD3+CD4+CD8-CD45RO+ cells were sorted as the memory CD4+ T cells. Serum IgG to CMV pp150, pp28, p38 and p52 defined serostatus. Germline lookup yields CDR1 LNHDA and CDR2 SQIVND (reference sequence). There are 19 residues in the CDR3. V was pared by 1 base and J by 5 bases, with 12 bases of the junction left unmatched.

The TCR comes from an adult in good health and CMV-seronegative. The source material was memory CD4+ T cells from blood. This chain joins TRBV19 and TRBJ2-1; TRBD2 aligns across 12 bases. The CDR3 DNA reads TGTGCCAGTAGTATAGTCCCTGCGACTAGCGGGAGAAGGGACAATGAGCAGTTCTTC. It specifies CASSIVPATSGRRDNEQFF.